This passage covers 30 T cell receptor beta chains from one sample sequenced in a study of Tregs in tolerant kidney transplant recipients. The protocol was immunoSEQ multiplex PCR, while the TCRdb copy is restricted to in-frame clones and leaves out a portion. In the table there are about 66,000 clones, roughly 92% of which are singletons. Material: CD8+ T cells from blood, obtained before the transplant. The receptors originated from a human donor who received a combined kidney and bone marrow transplant.

The chain has TRBV5-6 and TRBJ1-2, with D possibly being TRBD1 (5 bases). The CDR3 spans 15 residues. V was cut by 4 bases and J by 1 base, with 14 bases left in between. From germline, CDR1 is SGHDT and CDR2 YYEEEE. CDR3 sequence: CASSQLAGLNYGYTF. The CDR3 DNA sequence: TGTGCCAGCAGCCAGCTAGCGGGACTTAACTATGGCTACACCTTC.

The chain is built from TRBV4-1 and TRBJ2-7; D remains unclear. Per germline, CDR1 MGHRA and CDR2 YSYEKL. The CDR3 extends over 14 amino acids. Trimming removed 1 base from V and 3 bases from J, with 10 bases in between. CDR3 DNA sequence: TGCGCCAGCAGCCAAGGGTACAGAAGCTACGAGCAGTACTTC. Protein sequence: CASSQGYRSYEQYF.

This chain uses TRBV5-8 with TRBJ2-7, with TRBD1 identical over 7 bases. The CDR3 length is 15 residues. Germline assignment: CDR1 SGHTS and CDR2 YDEGEE. J was trimmed by 0 bases and V by 1 base; bases with no gene match: 4. The CDR3, as DNA: TGTGCCAGCAGCTTGTACCCAGGGGGCTCCTACGAGCAGTACTTC. Translation gives CASSLYPGGSYEQYF.

V gene TRBV19 combines with J gene TRBJ1-1; D ambiguous. The CDR3 loop spans 14 amino acids. V was shortened by 10 bases and J by 0 bases, with 15 bases between the two germline ends. Germline V CDR1 and CDR2: LNHDA, SQIVND (reference sequence). DNA of the CDR3: TGTGCCACATCGGGGTGGAACATGAACACTGAAGCTTTCTTT. It codes for CATSGWNMNTEAFF.

The chain recombines TRBV19 with TRBJ2-1, with 11 bases identical to TRBD2. The V gene end was trimmed by 4 bases and the J gene end by 4 bases; junction bases not matched to a gene: 3. CDR3 size: 15 residues. CDR1 is LNHDA, CDR2 SQIVND, per germline (reference sequence). CDR3 nucleotide sequence: TGTGCCAGTAGTACCGGGACTAGCGGATACAATGAGCAGTTCTTC. Protein product: CASSTGTSGYNEQFF.

The table lists this clone with a count of one. CDR3: CASSSSGASYEQYF. CDR3 nucleotides: TGTGCCAGCAGCTCTTCAGGGGCTTCCTACGAGCAGTACTTC. The chain joins TRBV13 to TRBJ2-7; the D gene is possibly TRBD1 (6 bases). Per the germline V gene, CDR1 is PRHDT and CDR2 is FYEKMQ (reference sequence). CDR3 length equals 14 residues. V was clipped by 4 bases and J by 1 base, with 11 bases between them.

CDR3 loop: CASSLGHPGGDTQYF. The CDR3 DNA is TGTGCCAGCAGCTTGGGACACCCGGGTGGGGATACGCAGTATTTT. This sequence joins TRBV7-3 and TRBJ2-3; D is possibly TRBD1 (6 bases). Germline V gene sequence: CDR1 SGHTA, CDR2 FQGTGA. CDR3 size: 15 residues. V was clipped by 3 bases and J by 6 bases, with 16 bases between them.

In this sample, this clone turned up once. The chain recombines TRBV5-1 with TRBJ2-5; TRBD1 aligns across 8 bases. V trimming: 3 bases; J trimming: 3 bases; junction bases outside the gene matches: 4. Germline V gives CDR1 SGHRS, CDR2 YFSETQ. The CDR3 is made up of 14 amino acids. The CDR3 DNA reads TGCGCCAGCAGCTCCAGGGGGCGCGAAGAGACCCAGTACTTC. Translation: CASSSRGREETQYF. The full variable domain, rest sourced from reference TRBV5-1 and TRBJ2-5, is KAGVTQTPRYLIKTRGQQVTLSCSPISGHRSVSWYQQTPGQGLQFLFEYFSETQRNKGNFPGRFSGRQFSNSRSEMNVSTLELGDSALYLCASSSRGREETQYFGPGTRLLVL.

CDR3 loop: CASSQGWTGSDGEKLFF. The CDR3, as DNA: TGCGCCAGCAGCCAAGGGTGGACAGGGTCCGATGGGGAAAAACTGTTTTTT. The V call is TRBV4-1, the J call TRBJ1-4, with 8 bases fitting TRBD1. The CDR3 runs to 17 residues. V was pared by 1 base and J by 8 bases, with 12 bases of the junction left unmatched. Germline CDR1 MGHRA, CDR2 YSYEKL.

V and J are TRBV5-8 and TRBJ2-3; no definite D call. The CDR3 is 10 amino acids. V lost 7 bases and J lost 3, with 3 bases in between. Germline CDR1 reads SGHTS; CDR2 reads YDEGEE. For the CDR3, the DNA is TGTGCCAGCCGGACAGATACGCAGTATTTT. Protein product: CASRTDTQYF. The full variable domain, in which reference TRBV5-8 and TRBJ2-3 provide the parts outside the CDR3, is EAGVTQSPTHLIKTRGQQATLRCSPISGHTSVYWYQQALGLGLQFLLWYDEGEERNRGNFPPRFSGRQFPNYSSELNVNALELEDSALYLCASRTDTQYFGPGTRLTVL.

The chain is built from TRBV4-1 and TRBJ2-7, with 12 bases matching TRBD2. Looked up from germline, CDR1 is MGHRA and CDR2 is YSYEKL. V was pared by 0 bases and J by 4 bases, with 4 bases of the junction left unmatched. The CDR3 sequence is 16 residues long. This CDR3 reads CASSQEWTSGIYEQYF. The CDR3 DNA reads TGCGCCAGCAGCCAAGAGTGGACTAGCGGGATTTACGAGCAGTACTTC.

The rearrangement links TRBV4-3 to TRBJ2-3; TRBD1 might be the D (6 bases). The V end lost 0 bases, the J end lost 2 bases, and 18 bases lay between the germline ends. CDR3 length: 18 amino acids. CDR1 is LGHNA, CDR2 YSLEER, per germline. The DNA of the CDR3 is TGCGCCAGCAGCCAAGAGGGCTTCGAGGGGGTGAACACAGATACGCAGTATTTT. The encoded protein is CASSQEGFEGVNTDTQYF.

The chain has TRBV7-6 and TRBJ2-1; perhaps TRBD2 as D (6 bases). V was trimmed by 3 bases and J by 4 bases, leaving 13 bases between them. Germline assignment: CDR1 SGHVS and CDR2 FNYEAQ. The CDR3 has 15 amino acids. DNA of the CDR3: TGTGCCAGCAGCTTGCCAAGGACTACTTACAATGAGCAGTTCTTC. Protein product: CASSLPRTTYNEQFF. The whole variable domain, remainder taken from reference TRBV7-6 and TRBJ2-1, is GAGVSQSPRYKVTKRGQDVALRCDPISGHVSLYWYRQALGQGPEFLTYFNYEAQQDKSGLPNDRFSAERPEGSISTLTIQRTEQRDSAMYRCASSLPRTTYNEQFFGPGTRLTVL.

V and J are TRBV7-3 and TRBJ2-3; 11 nucleotides agree with TRBD2. From germline, CDR1 is SGHTA and CDR2 FQGTGA. The CDR3 totals 15 residues. V trimming: 5 bases; J trimming: 5 bases; junction bases outside the gene matches: 6. DNA for the CDR3: TGTGCCAGCAGCCTGCTAGCGGGAGGAGTAGATACGCAGTATTTT. Its translation is CASSLLAGGVDTQYF.

The chain carries TRBV11-3 and TRBJ2-7, with D maybe TRBD2 (6 bases). Germline assignment: CDR1 SGHNT and CDR2 YENEEA. The CDR3 has 13 amino acids. Trimming pared 5 bases from V and 4 bases from J, leaving 12 bases between. CDR3 in amino acids: CASSTLGGYEQYF. As DNA, the CDR3 is TGTGCCAGCAGCACCCTCGGGGGTTACGAGCAGTACTTC.

J is TRBJ2-7 and V is TRBV19, with 9 nucleotides matching TRBD2. This CDR3 is built from 14 residues. Germline V gene data show CDR1 as LNHDA and CDR2 as SQIVND (reference sequence). J gave up 2 bases and V 5 bases, and 4 bases lay outside the gene matches. Written as DNA, the CDR3 is TGTGCCAGTAGTGTCGGCGGGGGGGCCTACGAGCAGTACTTC. Amino acids: CASSVGGGAYEQYF.

The chain carries TRBV10-2 and TRBJ2-5; D unclear. TRBJ2-7 matches the DNA end more closely, so the J call is doubtful. The CDR3 runs 12 residues. The germline V gene has CDR1 WSHSY and CDR2 SAAADI. For the CDR3, the DNA is TGCGCCAGCGCCCGGAGCTCCTACGAGCAGTACTTC. This gives the protein CASARSSYEQYF.

The chain joins TRBV5-6 to TRBJ2-1; 7 bases fit TRBD2. Germline values: CDR1 SGHDT, CDR2 YYEEEE. This CDR3 has 14 residues. V lost 6 bases and J lost 4; bases outside the gene matches: 7. In DNA form, the CDR3 reads TGTGCCAGCATTGCGACGGGAGGTTACAATGAGCAGTTCTTC. This sequence encodes CASIATGGYNEQFF.

This clone appeared once. V is TRBV19 and J is TRBJ2-1; TRBD2 matches at 12 bases. Germline V gene data show CDR1 as LNHDA and CDR2 as SQIVND (reference sequence). The CDR3 consists of 17 residues. Trimming removed 3 bases from V and 0 bases from J; junction bases left unmatched: 3. CDR3 protein: CASSIASGGASYNEQFF. CDR3 bases: TGTGCCAGTAGTATTGCTAGCGGGGGGGCCTCCTACAATGAGCAGTTCTTC.

The V and J genes are TRBV19 and TRBJ2-7, with TRBD1 identical over 8 bases. Germline V CDR1 and CDR2: LNHDA, SQIVND (reference sequence). CDR3 length equals 15 residues. After removal of 7 bases from V and 0 bases from J, the junction contained 8 bases not matched to a gene. This CDR3 reads CASTRGTGLSYEQYF. CDR3 sequence (DNA): TGTGCCAGTACCAGAGGGACAGGCCTCTCCTACGAGCAGTACTTC.

V gene TRBV30 combines with J gene TRBJ2-7, with a possible D match to TRBD2 (5 bases). The CDR3 extends over 13 amino acids. Germline V lookup: CDR1 GTSNPN, CDR2 SVGIG (reference sequence). V was clipped by 0 bases and J by 6 bases, with 12 bases between them. The CDR3 DNA sequence: TGTGCCTGGAGTGTAGGGAGTGGTGCCGAGCAGTACTTC. It translates to CAWSVGSGAEQYF.

The chain joins TRBV7-8 to TRBJ2-1, with a tentative D call TRBD1 (6 bases). Germline assignment: CDR1 SGHVS and CDR2 FQNEAQ. CDR3 length: 14 residues. V was pared by 2 bases and J by 2 bases, with 7 bases between. CDR3 protein: CASSLRDTYNEQFF. The CDR3 nucleotides are TGTGCCAGCAGCTTAAGGGACACCTACAATGAGCAGTTCTTC.

This clone was recorded only once. The chain is built from TRBV4-1 and TRBJ1-5; D is undetermined. CDR1 and CDR2 (germline): MGHRA, YSYEKL. This CDR3 comprises 12 residues. Trimming removed 3 bases at V and 4 bases at J, with 4 bases between. The CDR3 region is CASSHMNQPQHF. DNA for the CDR3: TGCGCCAGCAGCCACATGAATCAGCCCCAGCATTTT.

The chain combines TRBV28 with TRBJ1-2; perhaps TRBD1 as D (6 bases). CDR3 length: 13 amino acids. Trimming removed 2 bases from V and 5 bases from J, with 9 bases in between. CDR1 and CDR2 (germline): MDHEN, SYDVKM. Written as DNA, the CDR3 is TGTGCCAGCAGTTTAGGACAGAAATATGGCTACACCTTC. Protein sequence: CASSLGQKYGYTF.

The rearrangement links TRBV9 to TRBJ1-2; 7 nucleotides line up with TRBD1. CDR1 is SGDLS, CDR2 YYNGEE, per germline. J was trimmed by 7 bases and V by 4 bases; bases with no gene match: 16. This CDR3 has 16 amino acids. The CDR3 bases are TGTGCCAGCAGCTCGGACAGGACGGCGGGTGAAGGTGGCTACACCTTC. Protein sequence: CASSSDRTAGEGGYTF.

As for this clone: One end of the junction varies from germline; a read error may be responsible. Other DNA sequences in the sample encode the same CDR3. V usage is TRBV9 and J usage is TRBJ1-2, with D unresolved. CDR1 and CDR2 from the germline V gene are SGDLS and YYNGEE. The CDR3 is made up of 13 amino acids. The CDR3 sequence is CASSVAGRGGYTF. The CDR3 DNA reads TGTGCCAGTAGCGTAGCGGGTAGAGGTGGCTACACCTTC.

The chain's CDR3 is CASRPSGSTYEQYF. In DNA form, the CDR3 reads TGTGCCAGCAGACCGAGCGGGAGCACCTACGAGCAGTACTTC. This sequence joins TRBV27 and TRBJ2-7; 8 bases fit TRBD2. Per germline, CDR1 MNHEY and CDR2 SMNVEV (reference sequence). V shed 6 bases, J shed 2 bases, and the junction held 6 bases outside the gene matches. The CDR3 sequence is 14 residues long.

This CDR3 is CASSVGGTSSYEQYF. The CDR3 region has the DNA TGTGCCAGCAGCGTAGGCGGGACGAGCTCCTACGAGCAGTACTTC. J is TRBJ2-7 and V is TRBV9; a possible D gene is TRBD2 (6 bases). The V and J ends lost 0 bases and 0 bases respectively, with 10 bases between them. The CDR3 runs to 15 residues. Germline V gives CDR1 SGDLS, CDR2 YYNGEE.

The V and J genes are TRBV18 and TRBJ2-2; TRBD2 matches at 14 bases. Germline CDR1 is KGHSH and CDR2 is LQKENI. CDR3 length equals 18 residues. With 6 bases clipped from V and 4 bases from J, the junction kept 10 bases outside the gene matches. CDR3: CASSPGTSGGRSTGELFF. For the CDR3, the DNA is TGTGCCAGCTCTCCCGGGACTAGCGGGGGCCGGAGCACCGGGGAGCTGTTTTTT.

The chain uses TRBV28 and TRBJ2-7, with D maybe TRBD2 (5 bases). The germline V gene encodes CDR1 MDHEN and CDR2 SYDVKM. The CDR3 runs 17 residues. The V end was cut by 5 bases, the J end by 7 bases, with 27 bases between. CDR3 coding DNA: TGTGCCAGCAGTGCGTTGCCCCTCAGCGGAGGATCCGTAGAGCAGTACTTC. As protein: CASSALPLSGGSVEQYF.